This TCR beta chain originates from a study of T cell changes during pregnancy in multiple sclerosis. Libraries were prepared by immunoSEQ multiplex PCR; TCRdb keeps only in-frame clonotypes and omits some of them. The sample carries about 77,000 clones, around 91% recorded once. The trim removed 4 bases at V and 4 bases at J, leaving 6 bases unmatched. Germline lookup yields CDR1 MGHRA and CDR2 YSYEKL. The CDR3 contains 16 residues. This TCR derives from a female donor with multiple sclerosis, enrolled in a pregnancy study. This specimen was peripheral blood, taken before pregnancy. The V gene is TRBV4-1, the J gene TRBJ2-1; 11 nucleotides match TRBD2. CDR3 DNA sequence: TGCGCCAGCAGCCGAAAACTAGCGGGGGAGTACAATGAGCAGTTCTTC. Its protein product is CASSRKLAGEYNEQFF.